The clone carrying this T cell receptor beta chain occurred many times. Its specificity is not known. The data derive from a study of identical twins. Study results and caveats: The models systematically underestimated how much out-of-frame TCR alpha was shared in monozygotic twins. Clonotypes of the beta chain that were abundant in cord blood carried fewer insertions (memory repertoires showed none).

TCRdb passed the 5' RACE reads through MiXCR, listing each CDR3 protein once. The table lists roughly 1,500,000 distinct CDR3 sequences, 25% to 35% of them singletons, with approximately 0.25% in the top ten. This TCR was sampled from a newborn girl in good health. The specimen sequenced was cord blood.

CDR3 nucleotides: TGTGCCAGCAGTTTTGGTGGATTACATGAGCAGTTCTTC. Translated: CASSFGGLHEQFF. V usage is TRBV28 and J usage is TRBJ2-1; no definite D call. V gave up 3 bases and J gave up 8 bases, with 11 bases separating them. The CDR3 has 13 amino acids. Germline V gene lookup returns CDR1 MDHEN and CDR2 SYDVKM.